The next 3 T cell receptor beta chains were all read from a single sample in a study of human T cells and chemical hapten exposure. As for time point: pre-sensitization, week 0. Regarding treatment: therapeutic diphenylcyclopropenone sensitization with weekly scalp DPC. MiXCR was run by TCRdb on the RACE reads, yielding one entry per CDR3 protein. The sample has some 330,000 distinct CDR3 sequences; 5.5% are singletons. Sequenced here: whole blood, sampled in connection with sensitization to the hapten diphenylcyclopropenone (DPC). The receptors stem from a woman between 18 and 30 years old with alopecia areata. Some clones in this sample may be carry-over from other donors' samples.

The sample holds many counts of this clonotype. The chain employs TRBV6-5 and TRBJ2-7, with TRBD1 matching 7 bases. This CDR3 spans 16 amino acids. Germline CDR1 reads MNHEY; CDR2 reads SVGAGI. Trimming took 1 base from V and 3 from J; bases not matched to a gene: 9. Written as DNA, the CDR3 is TGTGCCAGCAGTTACTTCAGGTCCTCAGGGGGCTACGAGCAGTACTTC. It is translated as CASSYFRSSGGYEQYF.

Ten or more counts support this clonotype. The chain carries TRBV7-9 and TRBJ2-4; no clear D. The CDR3 loop spans 11 amino acids. The ends were cut back, 5 bases at V and 8 bases at J, with 7 bases in the middle. Per the germline V gene, CDR1 is SEHNR and CDR2 is FQNEAQ (reference sequence). The CDR3 protein is CASSPGHIQYF. The CDR3 coding sequence is TGTGCCAGCAGCCCAGGTCACATTCAGTACTTC.

This clonotype turned up a few times. The genes are TRBV6-1 and TRBJ2-7; tentative D call: TRBD2 (5 bases). Between the trimmed V and J ends, which lost 6 bases and 3 bases, there was a span of 18 bases. CDR1 and CDR2 (germline): MNHNS, SASEGT. The CDR3 runs 15 residues. The CDR3 protein is CASSLAGVTSYEQYF. CDR3 sequence (DNA): TGTGCCAGCAGCCTGGCCGGGGTCACCAGCTACGAGCAGTACTTC.